What follows is one TCR beta chain and its context. Here immunoSEQ multiplex PCR was the method, and the copy in TCRdb shows in-frame clones only, minus some. The sample yields approximately 58,000 clones, about 95% seen once. The germline CDR1 and CDR2 sequences are SGHNT and YYREEE (reference sequence). The CDR3 length is 17 residues. J lost 0 bases, V lost 2 bases, and 7 bases had no gene match. The sample comes from a study of cytomegalovirus exposure and HLA in healthy donors. The specimen was PBMCs. V and J are TRBV5-4 and TRBJ2-3; 9 bases line up with TRBD2. The sequence came from a man aged 18 to 29 in good health and CMV-seronegative. The CDR3 bases are TGTGCCAGCAGCTTTTCAGGACTAGCGTCTAGCACAGATACGCAGTATTTT. Protein: CASSFSGLASSTDTQYF.